The clone carrying this T cell receptor (beta chain) has only a few counts. Its antigen is undetermined. This sample is part of a study of T cell responses to AZD1222 COVID-19 vaccine. Whole-study results and caveats: The study sampled repertoires only after the peak T cell response. Spike-specific TCRs gained breadth and depth after people received two AZD1222 doses. It was only a handful of AZD1222 recipients who were seropositive at baseline. Mostly white British, mostly female donors; authors suggested clonal diversity may be underestimated.

The CDR3 is 15 amino acids. Germline lookup yields CDR1 SGHRS and CDR2 YFSETQ. The V and J ends lost 0 bases and 8 bases, in that order; junction bases with no gene match: 2. Clones were sequenced by immunoSEQ multiplex PCR, and TCRdb holds only the in-frame ones, with some missing. This table holds approximately 100,000 clones, more than 75% found once. The chain links TRBV5-1 to TRBJ2-1, with 13 nucleotides matching TRBD2. Here the sequenced sample was peripheral blood, taken 28 days after the second AZD1222 dose. This sequence was found in an adult who received the AZD1222 COVID-19 vaccine. The CDR3 DNA sequence: TGCGCCAGCAGCTTGGGGACTAGCGGGAGCCATGAGCAGTTCTTC. Translation: CASSLGTSGSHEQFF.